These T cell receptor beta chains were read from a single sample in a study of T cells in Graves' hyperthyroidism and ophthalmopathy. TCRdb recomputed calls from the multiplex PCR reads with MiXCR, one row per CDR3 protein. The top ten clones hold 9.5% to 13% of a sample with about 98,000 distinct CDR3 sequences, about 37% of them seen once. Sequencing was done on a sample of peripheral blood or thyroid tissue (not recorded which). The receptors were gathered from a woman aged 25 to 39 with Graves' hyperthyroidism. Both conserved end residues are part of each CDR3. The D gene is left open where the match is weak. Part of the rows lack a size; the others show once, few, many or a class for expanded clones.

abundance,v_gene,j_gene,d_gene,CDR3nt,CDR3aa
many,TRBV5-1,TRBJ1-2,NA,TGCGCCAGCAGCTTGGTCCGCGCAAGAGGTGGCTACACCTTC,CASSLVRARGGYTF
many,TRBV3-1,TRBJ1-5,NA,TGTGCCAGCAGCTTAGGTATCCGGAATCAGCCCCAGCATTTT,CASSLGIRNQPQHF
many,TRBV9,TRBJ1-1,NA,TGTGCCAGCAGCTCAGGGGTTGGGAACACTGAAGCTTTCTTT,CASSSGVGNTEAFF
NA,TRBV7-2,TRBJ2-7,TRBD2,TGTGCCAGCAAACCTGGCGGGGGGTACGAGCAGTACTTC,CASKPGGGYEQYF
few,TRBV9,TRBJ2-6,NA,TGTGCCAGCAGCGGCTCCAACACTGAAGCTTTC,CASSGSNTEAF
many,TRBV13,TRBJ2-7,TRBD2,TGTGCCAGCAGTTCGCCCTCGCGGACTAGCGGATCCTACGAGCAGTACTTC,CASSSPSRTSGSYEQYF
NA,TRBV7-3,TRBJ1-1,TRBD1,TGTGCCAGCAGCCCAACAGGGGAAACTTTCACTGGAGCTTTCTTT,CASSPTGETFTGAFF
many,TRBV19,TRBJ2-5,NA,TGTGCCAGTAGTATTGGTCTAAACCAGTACTTC,CASSIGLNQYF
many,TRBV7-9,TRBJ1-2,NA,TGTGCCAGCAGCTTAGTAGGGGCTAACTATGGCTACACCTTC,CASSLVGANYGYTF
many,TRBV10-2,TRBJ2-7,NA,TGCGCCAGCTCCCCCGGGGTGTCCTACGAGCAGTACTTC,CASSPGVSYEQYF
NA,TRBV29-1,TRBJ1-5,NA,TGCAGCGTTGAAGTGGCAGACAATCAGCCCCAGCATTTT,CSVEVADNQPQHF
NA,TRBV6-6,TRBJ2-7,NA,TGTGCCGCCCGGGGAGGACCCTACGAGCAGTACTTC,CAARGGPYEQYF
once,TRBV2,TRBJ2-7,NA,TGTGCCAGCAGTGTCGAGGGCGGGGAGCAGTACTTC,CASSVEGGEQYF
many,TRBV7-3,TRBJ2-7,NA,TGTGCCACCGCACAGCAGGGGGGTCCCTACGAGCAGTACTTC,CATAQQGGPYEQYF
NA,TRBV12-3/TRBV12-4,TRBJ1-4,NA,TGTGCCGGCAGTTTAGTCCCCAGTTGGGAAAAACTGTTTTTC,CAGSLVPSWEKLFF
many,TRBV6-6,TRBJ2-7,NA,TGTGCCAGCACTCTGGACACCACCGCCTACGAGCAGTACTTC,CASTLDTTAYEQYF
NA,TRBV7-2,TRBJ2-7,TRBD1,TGTGCCAGCAGCGCCGGGACAGGGGCTGGGGAGCAGTACTTC,CASSAGTGAGEQYF
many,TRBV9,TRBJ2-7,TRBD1,TGTGCCAGCAGCGTAGGTATCGGGGACAGGGAAAAAGGCGAGCAGTACTTC,CASSVGIGDREKGEQYF
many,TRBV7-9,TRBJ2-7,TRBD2,TGTGCCAGCAGTTCTACTAGCGGGATCGAAGAGCAGTACTTC,CASSSTSGIEEQYF
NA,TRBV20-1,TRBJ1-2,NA,TGCAGTGCCGACCGGGGGGGGCGGTTCGGTGGCCACGCCTTC,CSADRGGRFGGHAF
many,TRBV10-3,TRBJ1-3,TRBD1,TGTGCCATCAGTCCTGGCGGGGACAGGGACACCATATATTTT,CAISPGGDRDTIYF
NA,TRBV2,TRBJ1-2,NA,TGTGCCAGCAGCGTAGGGTCGATGGATGGCTACACCTTC,CASSVGSMDGYTF
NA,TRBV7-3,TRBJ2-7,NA,TGTGCCAGCTGCCGGGGGGCAGGCGGCTACGAGCAGTACTTC,CASCRGAGGYEQYF
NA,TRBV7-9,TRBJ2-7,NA,TGTGCCAGCAGTTTGGCCGACCTCTACGAGCAGTACTTC,CASSLADLYEQYF
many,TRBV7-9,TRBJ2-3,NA,TGTGCCGGAAAAACCGGGACTAGCACAGATACGCAGTATTTT,CAGKTGTSTDTQYF
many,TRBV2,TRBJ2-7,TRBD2,TGTGCCAGCAGCGCCGGGACTAGCGGGGGCCCCTACGAGCAGTACTTC,CASSAGTSGGPYEQYF
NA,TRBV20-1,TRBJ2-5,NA,TGCAGTGCTGATGATCGCGGGACCTTATCGTCGTTGGAGACCCAGTACTTC,CSADDRGTLSSLETQYF
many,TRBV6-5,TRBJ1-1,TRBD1,TGTGCCAGCAGTGAAAGAAGACAGGGGCATGGTGAAGCTTTCTTT,CASSERRQGHGEAFF
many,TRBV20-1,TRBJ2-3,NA,TGCAGTGCTAGAGGTTACGGCGACACAGATACGCAGTATTTT,CSARGYGDTDTQYF
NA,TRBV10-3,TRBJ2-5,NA,TGTGCCATCAGTGAGACTAGCACCCAAGAGACCCAGTACTTC,CAISETSTQETQYF
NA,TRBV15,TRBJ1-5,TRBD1,TGTGCCACCAGCAGTGGGACAGCAAGCAATCAGCCCCAGCATTTT,CATSSGTASNQPQHF
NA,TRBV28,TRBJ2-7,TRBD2,TGTGCCAGCATCGGCGGACTAGCCTACGAGCAGTACTTC,CASIGGLAYEQYF
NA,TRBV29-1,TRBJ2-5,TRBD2,TGCAGCGTCGTCGGCGGGGGGACCCAGTACTTC,CSVVGGGTQYF
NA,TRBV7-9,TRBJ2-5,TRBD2,TGTGCCAGCAGCCCGCTAGCGGGAGGTGTGAAGACCCAGTACTTC,CASSPLAGGVKTQYF
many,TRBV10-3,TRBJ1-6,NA,TGTGCCATCAGTGTGGGGACCGACCATAATTCACCCCTCCACTTT,CAISVGTDHNSPLHF
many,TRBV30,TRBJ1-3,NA,TGTGCCTGGCGGGCCGGCAACACCATATATTTT,CAWRAGNTIYF
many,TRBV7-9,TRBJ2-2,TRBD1,TGTGCCAGCAGCCCTTGGACAGGGCTGTCCGGGGAGCTGTTTTTT,CASSPWTGLSGELFF
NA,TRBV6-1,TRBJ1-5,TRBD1,TGTGCCAGCAGACCCGGGACAGGGCCTAATCAGCCCCAGCATTTT,CASRPGTGPNQPQHF
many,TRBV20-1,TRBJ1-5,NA,TGCAGTGCTAGAGATCGAAGGGCCCAGCATTTT,CSARDRRAQHF
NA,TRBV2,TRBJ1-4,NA,TGTGCCAGCAGTCTCGGGGGATCTGAAAAACTGTTTTTT,CASSLGGSEKLFF
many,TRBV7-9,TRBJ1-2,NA,TGTGCCAGCAGCCCGGGAGGGGGCTATGGCTACACCTTC,CASSPGGGYGYTF
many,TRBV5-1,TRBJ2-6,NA,TGCGCCAGCAGCCGGAAACCGGGACTTCCCCCCTCTGGGGCCAACGTCCTGACTTTC,CASSRKPGLPPSGANVLTF
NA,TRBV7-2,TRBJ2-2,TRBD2,TGTGCCAGCAGCTTCTCTAGCGGCAGAGGGGGGGAGCTGTTTTTT,CASSFSSGRGGELFF
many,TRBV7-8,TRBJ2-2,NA,TGTGCCAGCAGCTTAGTTTTCGGGGGTTTTGCGGACACCGGGGAGCTGTTTTTT,CASSLVFGGFADTGELFF
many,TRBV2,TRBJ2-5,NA,TGTGCCAGCAGGGGGACCTCCTTAGAGACCCAGTACTTC,CASRGTSLETQYF
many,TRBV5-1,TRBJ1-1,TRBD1,TGCGCCAGCAGCCCCAGGGGGCGGGTTGGCACTGAAGCTTTCTTT,CASSPRGRVGTEAFF
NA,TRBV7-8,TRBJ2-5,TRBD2,TGTGCCAGCAGCCACACAGCGGGAGACGGGTTACGGGAGACCCAGTACTTC,CASSHTAGDGLRETQYF
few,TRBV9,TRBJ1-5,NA,TGTGCCAGCAGAGATGGGGGGGCAGGACAGCCCCAGCATTTT,CASRDGGAGQPQHF
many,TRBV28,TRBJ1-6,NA,TGTGCCAGCAGTCCCATCACCAAATTCCTCCACTTT,CASSPITKFLHF